This paragraph covers one TCR beta chain sequence. This clonotype was seen repeatedly, ten times or more. What antigen it recognizes has not been identified. Base qualities are missing; no much larger clone stands one base away. This sample was taken from a study of breast tumors, draining lymph nodes, adjacent tissues (dated by TCRdb to the mid-2010s). Study-wide context: TCR beta repertoires were compared across tumor, adjacent nontumor tissue and axillary lymph nodes obtained from breast cancer patients. The study aimed to assess the relationships and possible T-cell exchange between tumor, surrounding tissue and draining lymph node repertoires in human breast cancer. The research as a whole found: The data were judged consistent with most tumor T cells deriving from the lymph node and then expanding within tumor tissue. Tumor T-cell repertoires showed less diversity than lymph node repertoires and more diversity than nontumor tissue repertoires, and tumor T-cell repertoires showed preferential V and J gene usage. The similarity between tumor and nontumor tissue repertoires was significantly greater in luminal-like breast cancer than in basal-like breast cancer. The conclusion that tumor T cells originate in lymph nodes was framed as consistent with a hypothesis rather than directly demonstrated.

The axillary draining lymph nodes of breast cancer patients were the source of the lymph node samples. CDR1 and CDR2 are drawn from the germline V gene: SGDLS, YYNGEE. CDR3 length: 15 amino acids, cysteine to phenylalanine. CDR3 DNA only is kept here, 45 bases in frame from base 1. Trimming leaves V shorter by 4 bases and J shorter by 3 bases, with the junction holding 6 bases beyond the gene matches. The run used an Illumina HiSeq 2000. TCR beta chain libraries were generated through multiplex PCR amplification. High-throughput sequencing was used to analyze the amplified TCR beta chain products. TCRdb took the public reads, trimmed them with fastp at Q25, ran MiXCR for clone calling and kept in-frame beta chains. When rows share a CDR3 protein, they turn into one entry using the most common DNA and genes. The sample yields approximately 150,000 distinct CDR3 sequences; approximately 30% were counted once. The leading ten clones occupy roughly 2.3% of the sample.

This receptor chain uses TRBV9 and TRBJ2-2; TRBD2 matches 7 bases in the middle. Sequences were obtained from axillary lymph node tissue. This TCR came from a female donor with breast cancer. Some clones in this sample may be carry-over from other donors' samples. Read as DNA, the sequence is TGTGCCAGCAGCACCGGGACTAAGTACACCGGGGAGCTGTTTTTT. It codes for CASSTGTKYTGELFF.